The 18 T cell receptor beta chains below were found in one sample sequenced in a study of OX40 agonist ivuxolimab in advanced cancers. Some clones are missing from TCRdb's copy, which holds only in-frame ones; the method was immunoSEQ multiplex PCR. The data show 65,000 to 90,000 clones, almost 90% seen once. Material: CD4+ or CD8+ T cells sorted from blood, obtained in a trial of the OX40 agonist ivuxolimab. The receptors originated from an adult with an advanced solid tumor such as melanoma, head and neck, liver or kidney cancer.

This chain joins TRBV7-3 and TRBJ2-2; TRBD2 matches 7 bases. Germline V gene data show CDR1 as SGHTA and CDR2 as FQGTGA. The CDR3 contains 17 residues. V shed 5 bases, J shed 7 bases, and the junction held 16 bases outside the gene matches. The chain's CDR3 is CASSKNVGGPSRGELFF. The CDR3 DNA reads TGTGCCAGCAGCAAGAATGTGGGAGGGCCCTCTCGCGGGGAGCTGTTTTTT.

The chain links TRBV6-5 to TRBJ1-5; D is possibly TRBD1 (6 bases). Germline V lookup: CDR1 MNHEY, CDR2 SVGAGI. The CDR3 covers 14 residues. V lost 6 bases and J lost 4, with 13 bases in between. The CDR3 protein is CASRETGRNQPQHF. In nucleotides, the CDR3 is TGTGCCAGCAGGGAAACAGGGAGGAATCAGCCCCAGCATTTT.

This clone was seen more than once but under ten times. The CDR3 nucleotides read TGTGCCGGGGCTGGATCTAACTATGGCTACACCTTC. It codes for CAGAGSNYGYTF. The rearrangement joins TRBV6-1 to TRBJ1-2, with TRBD1 as a possible D gene (5 bases). Between the trimmed V and J ends, which lost 11 bases and 0 bases, there was a span of 10 bases. The germline CDR1 and CDR2 sequences are MNHNS and SASEGT. The CDR3 spans 12 residues.

Regarding this clone: The same CDR3 arises from other DNA sequences in this sample as well. The chain couples TRBV7-9 to TRBJ2-3, with D uncertain. Looked up from germline, CDR1 is SEHNR and CDR2 is FQNEAQ (reference sequence). The length of the CDR3 is 11 residues. V lost 0 bases to trimming and J lost 5 bases, with 0 bases between them. The CDR3 is CASSLADTQYF. CDR3 sequence (DNA): TGTGCCAGCAGCTTAGCAGATACGCAGTATTTT.

This sequence joins TRBV27 and TRBJ2-1; D call uncertain. The CDR3 length is 14 residues. Deletions cut 7 bases from V and 0 bases from J, with 10 bases between. Germline V lookup: CDR1 MNHEY, CDR2 SMNVEV (reference sequence). CDR3 coding DNA: TGTGCCAGCAATGGGATAAGCTCCTACAATGAGCAGTTCTTC. Protein product: CASNGISSYNEQFF.

This chain joins TRBV28 and TRBJ2-7; D is undetermined. The CDR3 is 11 residues long. V dropped 7 bases and J dropped 3 bases, with 7 bases sitting between them. CDR1 is MDHEN and CDR2 is SYDVKM in the germline V gene. The CDR3 loop is CASIDNYEQYF. As DNA, the CDR3 is TGTGCCAGCATTGACAACTACGAGCAGTACTTC.

The V gene is TRBV7-9, the J gene TRBJ2-1, with D perhaps matching TRBD1 (6 bases). The V and J ends lost 5 bases and 7 bases respectively, with 12 bases between them. The germline gives CDR1 SEHNR, CDR2 FQNEAQ (reference sequence). The CDR3 covers 13 residues. CDR3 nucleotide sequence: TGTGCCAGCAGCATCTCACAGGGTAATGAGCAGTTCTTC. It translates to CASSISQGNEQFF.

The rearrangement joins TRBV27 to TRBJ2-1; D is unresolved. V shed 4 bases and J shed 4 bases, with 17 bases lying between them. Germline V gene data show CDR1 as MNHEY and CDR2 as SMNVEV (reference sequence). The CDR3 spans 16 residues. Here the CDR3 DNA reads TGTGCCAGCAGTTCCCCCCGGACGGAAAAATACAATGAGCAGTTCTTC. It yields the protein CASSSPRTEKYNEQFF.

The rearrangement uses TRBV6-1 and TRBJ2-1; 7 nucleotides agree with TRBD1. The CDR3 length is 13 residues. Germline lookup yields CDR1 MNHNS and CDR2 SASEGT. V was clipped by 5 bases and J by 6 bases; unmatched bases: 4. CDR3 DNA sequence: TGTGCCAGCAGTTGGTCAGGGGGCAATGAGCAGTTCTTC. This sequence encodes CASSWSGGNEQFF.

The V call is TRBV19, the J call TRBJ2-3, with unresolved D. The CDR3 totals 13 residues. The germline V gene has CDR1 LNHDA and CDR2 SQIVND (reference sequence). Between the trimmed V and J ends, which lost 0 bases and 2 bases, there was a span of 3 bases. The DNA of the CDR3 is TGTGCCAGTAGTATAGATGTCACAGATACGCAGTATTTT. Amino acids: CASSIDVTDTQYF.

The genes are TRBV12-2 and TRBJ1-2; the table assigns TRBD1, which was not confirmed against the DNA. TRBV12-2 constitutes a pseudogene. CDR3 length: 14 amino acids. DNA for the CDR3: TGTGCAAGTCGCCCACAGACCGAGCACTATGGCTACACCTTC. Its protein is CASRPQTEHYGYTF.

The genes are TRBV19 and TRBJ2-3; 7 nucleotides agree with TRBD1. Germline CDR1 LNHDA, CDR2 SQIVND (reference sequence). J lost 6 bases, V lost 7 bases, and 16 bases had no gene match. CDR3 length equals 16 residues. The CDR3 DNA follows: TGTGCCAGTACCCCCAAGCGGACAGGCGGCTTGGATACGCAGTATTTT. This codes for CASTPKRTGGLDTQYF.

This clone has just one count. The CDR3 bases are TGTGCCAGTAGGAACAGGGGAATAGGGACAGATACGCAGTATTTT. This gives the protein CASRNRGIGTDTQYF. The chain links TRBV19 to TRBJ2-3; 7 bases agree with TRBD1. The germline V gene encodes CDR1 LNHDA and CDR2 SQIVND (reference sequence). CDR3 size: 15 residues. Trimming took 6 bases from V and 3 from J; bases not matched to a gene: 9.

The J gene is TRBJ2-2, the V gene TRBV7-3, with 9 bases aligning to TRBD1. This CDR3 is built from 16 residues. Losses at the gene ends were 2 bases for V and 4 bases for J; bases not matched to a gene: 5. Germline V gene lookup returns CDR1 SGHTA and CDR2 FQGTGA. Here the CDR3 reads CASSLWGQGLTGELFF. Here the CDR3 DNA reads TGTGCCAGCAGCTTATGGGGACAGGGCCTCACCGGGGAGCTGTTTTTT.

CDR3 sequence reads: CASGFGGASGSSPTTGELFF. CDR3 nucleotide sequence: TGTGCTAGTGGTTTCGGCGGGGCTAGCGGGAGCTCTCCGACCACCGGGGAGCTGTTTTTT. V gene TRBV12-5 combines with J gene TRBJ2-2; TRBD2 matches 10 bases. J was trimmed by 4 bases and V by 3 bases; bases with no gene match: 17. Germline CDR1 LGHNT, CDR2 FRNRAP. The CDR3 runs to 20 residues.

This chain links TRBV18 with TRBJ2-3, with 8 bases aligning to TRBD2. V gave up 6 bases and J gave up 0 bases; unmatched junction bases: 5. This CDR3 region has 15 residues. Germline lookup yields CDR1 KGHSH and CDR2 LQKENI. The CDR3 loop is CASSPSGQSTDTQYF. The CDR3 DNA sequence: TGTGCCAGCTCCCCTAGCGGGCAGAGCACAGATACGCAGTATTTT.

The chain has TRBV11-2 and TRBJ2-2, with D unresolved. CDR3 length: 12 amino acids. Germline V gene data show CDR1 as SGHAT and CDR2 as FQNNGV. Trimming took 4 bases from V and 2 from J, leaving 2 bases between them. The CDR3: CASSSNTGELFF. CDR3 bases: TGTGCCAGCAGCTCAAACACCGGGGAGCTGTTTTTT. The full variable domain, its missing parts supplied by reference TRBV11-2 and TRBJ2-2, is EAGVAQSPRYKIIEKRQSVAFWCNPISGHATLYWYQQILGQGPKLLIQFQNNGVVDDSQLPKDRFSAERLKGVDSTLKIQPAKLEDSAVYLCASSSNTGELFFGEGSRLTVL.

This clone was recorded once. The J gene is TRBJ2-7, the V gene TRBV7-2; 12 bases agree with TRBD1. Germline trimming cut 2 bases from V and 4 bases from J; bases unmatched to any gene: 9. Germline V CDR1 and CDR2: SGHTA, FQGNSA. This CDR3 has 17 residues. CDR3 sequence: CASSLRRLGQGAYEQYF. The CDR3 bases are TGTGCCAGCAGCTTACGGCGATTGGGACAGGGGGCATACGAGCAGTACTTC.